This TCR beta chain appears in the sequencing data of a study of blood T cell repertoires in COVID-19. Whole-study context: Acute and convalescent COVID-19 specimens originated in the United States, Italy and Spain.

V was shortened by 0 bases and J by 4 bases, with 9 bases between the two germline ends. There are 14 residues in the CDR3. Germline V CDR1 and CDR2: KGHSH, LQKENI. Participants came from some 26 US areas, aged about 18 to 89 years. The data were produced by immunoSEQ multiplex PCR, yet TCRdb's version contains in-frame clones alone and is incomplete. The table records more than 300,000 clones, about 89% of them present only once. Specimen: PBMCs or T cells enriched from blood (not recorded which). J is TRBJ1-1 and V is TRBV18; the D is unclear. The sequence was obtained from a woman aged 35 to 49 who had been exposed to COVID-19. In DNA form, the CDR3 reads TGTGCCAGCTCACCACCTCAGAGGTCCACTGAAGCTTTCTTT. As protein: CASSPPQRSTEAFF.